This is a list of T cell receptor beta chains from one sample in a study of chemoradiotherapy in HPV16-positive cancers. Profiled with immunoSEQ multiplex PCR; TCRdb holds only in-frame clones, not every one. The sample holds 40,000 or so clones, 75% to 85% seen once. The source material was blood, sampled from a patient who underwent chemoradiotherapy. All receptors come from a human donor with HPV-associated anogenital cancer. Both conserved end residues are part of each CDR3. The order of the fields is CDR3 protein, CDR3 DNA, J gene, V gene, D gene, clone size. D genes are given only for firm matches. Only part of the rows carry a size: once, few, many, or a class if the clone is expanded.

CDR3aa: CATKEPGQPSYEQYF
CDR3nt: TGTGCCACCAAAGAACCGGGACAGCCCTCCTACGAGCAGTACTTC
j_gene: TRBJ2-7
v_gene: TRBV19
d_gene: TRBD1
abundance: -

CDR3aa: CASSRFGYQGHLLFF
CDR3nt: TGTGCCAGCAGCCGGTTCGGGTACCAGGGTCACTTACTGTTTTTT
j_gene: TRBJ1-4
v_gene: TRBV13
d_gene: -
abundance: -

CDR3aa: CASSDIGTSRYEQYF
CDR3nt: TGTGCCAGCAGCGATATAGGGACTAGCAGATACGAGCAGTACTTC
j_gene: TRBJ2-7
v_gene: TRBV5-5
d_gene: TRBD2
abundance: -

CDR3aa: CASSYSRGIQPQHF
CDR3nt: TGTGCCAGCAGTTACTCGAGAGGGATCCAGCCCCAGCATTTT
j_gene: TRBJ1-5
v_gene: TRBV6-5
d_gene: -
abundance: few

CDR3aa: CASSLDERYEQYF
CDR3nt: TGTGCCAGCAGCTTAGACGAACGTTACGAGCAGTACTTC
j_gene: TRBJ2-7
v_gene: TRBV7-9
d_gene: -
abundance: -

CDR3aa: CASSSTSGGEYETQYF
CDR3nt: TGTGCCAGCAGTTCAACTAGCGGGGGGGAGTACGAGACCCAGTACTTC
j_gene: TRBJ2-5
v_gene: TRBV27
d_gene: TRBD2
abundance: -

CDR3aa: CASSAAGEELFF
CDR3nt: TGTGCCAGCAGCGCAGCAGGAGAGGAACTGTTTTTT
j_gene: TRBJ1-4
v_gene: TRBV9
d_gene: -
abundance: -

CDR3aa: CASSLAGVSDEQYF
CDR3nt: TGCGCCAGCAGCTTGGCAGGGGTAAGCGACGAGCAGTACTTC
j_gene: TRBJ2-7
v_gene: TRBV5-1
d_gene: -
abundance: -

CDR3aa: CASSSGVFPDTQYF
CDR3nt: TGTGCCAGCAGCAGTGGGGTCTTTCCAGATACGCAGTATTTT
j_gene: TRBJ2-3
v_gene: TRBV5-4
d_gene: -
abundance: -

CDR3aa: CASSHATGGAEAFF
CDR3nt: TGTGCCAGCAGCCATGCCACAGGGGGAGCGGAAGCTTTCTTT
j_gene: TRBJ1-1
v_gene: TRBV4-2
d_gene: TRBD1
abundance: few

CDR3aa: CASSIQGANTDTQYF
CDR3nt: TGTGCCAGCAGCATCCAGGGGGCCAACACAGATACGCAGTATTTT
j_gene: TRBJ2-3
v_gene: TRBV5-5
d_gene: TRBD1
abundance: -

CDR3aa: CASSWTGTGSSPLHF
CDR3nt: TGTGCCAGCAGCTGGACCGGGACAGGGTCCTCACCCCTCCACTTT
j_gene: TRBJ1-6
v_gene: TRBV5-6
d_gene: TRBD1
abundance: -

CDR3aa: CASRLTYEQYF
CDR3nt: TGCGCCAGCAGATTGACCTACGAGCAGTACTTC
j_gene: TRBJ2-7
v_gene: TRBV5-1
d_gene: -
abundance: -

CDR3aa: CASSQDPSGGGQETQYF
CDR3nt: TGTGCCAGCAGCCAAGATCCCAGCGGCGGGGGGCAAGAGACCCAGTACTTC
j_gene: TRBJ2-5
v_gene: TRBV4-2
d_gene: TRBD2
abundance: -

CDR3aa: CASSKRGNTEAFF
CDR3nt: TGTGCCAGCAGCAAAAGGGGGAACACTGAAGCTTTCTTT
j_gene: TRBJ1-1
v_gene: TRBV7-6
d_gene: -
abundance: few

CDR3aa: CASKVVVGANTEAFF
CDR3nt: TGTGCCAGCAAGGTCGTGGTAGGGGCTAACACTGAAGCTTTCTTT
j_gene: TRBJ1-1
v_gene: TRBV5-6
d_gene: -
abundance: -

CDR3aa: CASSSTESSYNEQFF
CDR3nt: TGTGCCAGCAGTTCCACCGAGAGCTCCTACAATGAGCAGTTCTTC
j_gene: TRBJ2-1
v_gene: TRBV6-5
d_gene: -
abundance: once

CDR3aa: CATSRDQASGVSGELFF
CDR3nt: TGTGCCACCAGCAGAGATCAAGCTAGCGGCGTCAGCGGGGAGCTGTTTTTT
j_gene: TRBJ2-2
v_gene: TRBV15
d_gene: TRBD2
abundance: -

CDR3aa: CASAPGLLNYGYTF
CDR3nt: TGTGCCAGCGCCCCTGGGTTACTTAACTATGGCTACACCTTC
j_gene: TRBJ1-2
v_gene: TRBV7-2
d_gene: -
abundance: once

CDR3aa: CASSARVNYGYTF
CDR3nt: TGCGCCAGCAGCGCCAGGGTCAACTATGGCTACACCTTC
j_gene: TRBJ1-2
v_gene: TRBV5-1
d_gene: -
abundance: -

CDR3aa: CASKSGGAVTGELFF
CDR3nt: TGTGCCAGCAAAAGCGGGGGGGCGGTCACCGGGGAGCTGTTTTTT
j_gene: TRBJ2-2
v_gene: TRBV27
d_gene: TRBD2
abundance: -

CDR3aa: CAARFSDTEAFF
CDR3nt: TGTGCAGCCAGGTTCTCGGACACTGAAGCTTTCTTT
j_gene: TRBJ1-1
v_gene: TRBV19
d_gene: -
abundance: few

CDR3aa: CASSSTGERGQPQHF
CDR3nt: TGTGCCAGCAGTTCGACAGGGGAGCGGGGTCAGCCCCAGCATTTT
j_gene: TRBJ1-5
v_gene: TRBV6-5
d_gene: TRBD1
abundance: -

CDR3aa: CASIKRLSGSYNEQFF
CDR3nt: TGTGCCAGCATTAAACGGTTATCCGGCTCCTACAATGAGCAGTTCTTC
j_gene: TRBJ2-1
v_gene: TRBV2
d_gene: -
abundance: -

CDR3aa: CASSDQPFGEKLFF
CDR3nt: TGTGCCAGCAGCGACCAACCGTTTGGCGAAAAACTGTTTTTT
j_gene: TRBJ1-4
v_gene: TRBV6-1
d_gene: -
abundance: -

CDR3aa: CSAFRWSDQYF
CDR3nt: TGCAGTGCTTTCCGCTGGTCGGACCAGTACTTC
j_gene: TRBJ2-5
v_gene: TRBV20-1
d_gene: -
abundance: -

CDR3aa: CASSRSGGSYNEQFF
CDR3nt: TGTGCCAGCAGCCGCTCGGGGGGGTCCTACAATGAGCAGTTCTTC
j_gene: TRBJ2-1
v_gene: TRBV25-1
d_gene: TRBD2
abundance: -

CDR3aa: CAWSRLAGDQETQYF
CDR3nt: TGTGCCTGGAGTCGACTAGCGGGGGACCAAGAGACCCAGTACTTC
j_gene: TRBJ2-5
v_gene: TRBV30
d_gene: TRBD2
abundance: -

CDR3aa: CASGRRGPPGNEKLFF
CDR3nt: TGTGCCAGCGGTCGTAGGGGGCCCCCAGGTAATGAAAAACTGTTTTTT
j_gene: TRBJ1-4
v_gene: TRBV6-4
d_gene: TRBD1
abundance: -

CDR3aa: CASSQDYTGGKETQYF
CDR3nt: TGCGCCAGCAGCCAAGATTATACAGGGGGGAAAGAGACCCAGTACTTC
j_gene: TRBJ2-5
v_gene: TRBV4-3
d_gene: TRBD1
abundance: few

CDR3aa: CASILDSYNEQFF
CDR3nt: TGTGCCAGCATCTTGGACTCATACAATGAGCAGTTCTTC
j_gene: TRBJ2-1
v_gene: TRBV2
d_gene: -
abundance: -

CDR3aa: CASQGPANTGELFF
CDR3nt: TGTGCCAGCCAGGGGCCTGCGAACACCGGGGAGCTGTTTTTT
j_gene: TRBJ2-2
v_gene: TRBV27
d_gene: -
abundance: -

CDR3aa: CASSVLRDTTRRNYGYTF
CDR3nt: TGTGCCAGTAGTGTACTCCGGGACACCACCCGCCGTAACTATGGCTACACCTTC
j_gene: TRBJ1-2
v_gene: TRBV19
d_gene: -
abundance: -

CDR3aa: CASSSQGLGVEKLFF
CDR3nt: TGTGCCAGCAGCTCTCAGGGGTTAGGGGTTGAAAAACTGTTTTTT
j_gene: TRBJ1-4
v_gene: TRBV7-2
d_gene: -
abundance: once

CDR3aa: CASSLGQGTGELFF
CDR3nt: TGCGCCAGCAGCTTGGGGCAGGGGACCGGGGAGCTGTTTTTT
j_gene: TRBJ2-2
v_gene: TRBV5-1
d_gene: -
abundance: few

CDR3aa: CASSAGWGGYTF
CDR3nt: TGTGCCAGCAGTGCGGGCTGGGGCGGCTACACCTTC
j_gene: TRBJ1-2
v_gene: TRBV6-5
d_gene: -
abundance: -

CDR3aa: CASSHQHSPNEKLFF
CDR3nt: TGTGCCAGCAGCCACCAGCACAGCCCCAATGAAAAACTGTTTTTT
j_gene: TRBJ1-4
v_gene: TRBV14
d_gene: -
abundance: -

CDR3aa: CASRPGFGYGYTF
CDR3nt: TGTGCCAGCAGACCAGGGTTTGGCTATGGCTACACCTTC
j_gene: TRBJ1-2
v_gene: TRBV2
d_gene: -
abundance: -

CDR3aa: CASFAGGGYGYTF
CDR3nt: TGCGCCAGCTTCGCCGGGGGCGGCTATGGCTACACCTTC
j_gene: TRBJ1-2
v_gene: TRBV5-1
d_gene: -
abundance: -

CDR3aa: CASSPPAFQGGYTF
CDR3nt: TGTGCCAGCAGCCCTCCGGCGTTTCAAGGTGGCTACACCTTC
j_gene: TRBJ1-2
v_gene: TRBV5-4
d_gene: -
abundance: few

CDR3aa: CSAALSLNTEAFF
CDR3nt: TGCAGCGCCGCTTTGTCCCTGAACACTGAAGCTTTCTTT
j_gene: TRBJ1-1
v_gene: TRBV29-1
d_gene: -
abundance: -

CDR3aa: CASSPSGGQAYEQYF
CDR3nt: TGTGCCAGCAGTCCCTCCGGAGGACAGGCCTACGAGCAGTACTTC
j_gene: TRBJ2-7
v_gene: TRBV4-2
d_gene: TRBD1
abundance: -

CDR3aa: CASRGQPSRGPNEKLFF
CDR3nt: TGTGCCAGCAGAGGACAGCCCAGTAGGGGCCCTAATGAAAAACTGTTTTTT
j_gene: TRBJ1-4
v_gene: TRBV2
d_gene: -
abundance: -

CDR3aa: CASSRDSGANVLTF
CDR3nt: TGTGCCAGCAGTAGGGACTCTGGGGCCAACGTCCTGACTTTC
j_gene: TRBJ2-6
v_gene: TRBV6-5
d_gene: -
abundance: -

CDR3aa: CASSLASPGQEAFF
CDR3nt: TGTGCCAGCAGCTTAGCTAGTCCGGGACAGGAAGCTTTCTTT
j_gene: TRBJ1-1
v_gene: TRBV5-4
d_gene: TRBD1
abundance: few

CDR3aa: CASSLGPNYGYTF
CDR3nt: TGTGCCAGCAGCTTAGGCCCGAACTATGGCTACACCTTC
j_gene: TRBJ1-2
v_gene: TRBV7-2
d_gene: -
abundance: -

CDR3aa: CASSLGATWYEQFF
CDR3nt: TGCGCCAGCAGCTTGGGGGCTACGTGGTATGAGCAGTTCTTC
j_gene: TRBJ2-1
v_gene: TRBV5-1
d_gene: -
abundance: -

CDR3aa: CASSVGGTTTGELFF
CDR3nt: TGTGCCAGCAGCGTAGGGGGGACTACCACCGGGGAGCTGTTTTTT
j_gene: TRBJ2-2
v_gene: TRBV7-2
d_gene: -
abundance: few

CDR3aa: CSASHGVGYTF
CDR3nt: TGCAGTGCCAGCCACGGGGTCGGCTACACCTTC
j_gene: TRBJ1-2
v_gene: TRBV20-1
d_gene: -
abundance: -

CDR3aa: CASSPGGGLNTEAFF
CDR3nt: TGTGCCAGCAGCCCGGGAGGGGGGTTGAACACTGAAGCTTTCTTT
j_gene: TRBJ1-1
v_gene: TRBV7-9
d_gene: -
abundance: -

CDR3aa: CASSLPGQGYGYTF
CDR3nt: TGTGCCAGCAGCTTACCCGGACAAGGCTATGGCTACACCTTC
j_gene: TRBJ1-2
v_gene: TRBV11-2
d_gene: -
abundance: -

CDR3aa: CASSIQSEAFF
CDR3nt: TGTGCCAGTAGTATCCAGTCTGAAGCTTTCTTT
j_gene: TRBJ1-1
v_gene: TRBV19
d_gene: -
abundance: few

CDR3aa: CASSQGTAKETQYF
CDR3nt: TGCGCCAGCAGCCAAGGGACTGCTAAAGAGACCCAGTACTTC
j_gene: TRBJ2-5
v_gene: TRBV4-3
d_gene: -
abundance: -

CDR3aa: CASSLFQGMANTEAFF
CDR3nt: TGTGCCAGCAGCTTATTCCAGGGGATGGCGAACACTGAAGCTTTCTTT
j_gene: TRBJ1-1
v_gene: TRBV7-2
d_gene: -
abundance: -

CDR3aa: CASSVAPSTYEQYF
CDR3nt: TGTGCCAGCAGCGTAGCCCCTAGCACCTACGAGCAGTACTTC
j_gene: TRBJ2-7
v_gene: TRBV9
d_gene: -
abundance: -

CDR3aa: CASSQDFRGAMDEQFF
CDR3nt: TGCGCCAGCAGCCAAGATTTTAGGGGGGCGATGGATGAGCAGTTCTTC
j_gene: TRBJ2-1
v_gene: TRBV4-3
d_gene: -
abundance: -

CDR3aa: CASSIESGLRNTEAFF
CDR3nt: TGTGCCAGCAGTATCGAATCGGGACTTCGGAACACTGAAGCTTTCTTT
j_gene: TRBJ1-1
v_gene: TRBV19
d_gene: -
abundance: -

CDR3aa: CSVSNTGELFF
CDR3nt: TGCAGCGTTTCTAACACCGGGGAGCTGTTTTTT
j_gene: TRBJ2-2
v_gene: TRBV29-1
d_gene: -
abundance: once

CDR3aa: CASSLLEGGYTF
CDR3nt: TGTGCCAGCAGCTTATTAGAGGGTGGCTACACCTTC
j_gene: TRBJ1-2
v_gene: TRBV7-2
d_gene: -
abundance: -

CDR3aa: CASSPGTSGGRLQETQYF
CDR3nt: TGTGCCAGCAGCCCAGGGACTAGCGGGGGAAGGCTCCAAGAGACCCAGTACTTC
j_gene: TRBJ2-5
v_gene: TRBV5-4
d_gene: TRBD2
abundance: -